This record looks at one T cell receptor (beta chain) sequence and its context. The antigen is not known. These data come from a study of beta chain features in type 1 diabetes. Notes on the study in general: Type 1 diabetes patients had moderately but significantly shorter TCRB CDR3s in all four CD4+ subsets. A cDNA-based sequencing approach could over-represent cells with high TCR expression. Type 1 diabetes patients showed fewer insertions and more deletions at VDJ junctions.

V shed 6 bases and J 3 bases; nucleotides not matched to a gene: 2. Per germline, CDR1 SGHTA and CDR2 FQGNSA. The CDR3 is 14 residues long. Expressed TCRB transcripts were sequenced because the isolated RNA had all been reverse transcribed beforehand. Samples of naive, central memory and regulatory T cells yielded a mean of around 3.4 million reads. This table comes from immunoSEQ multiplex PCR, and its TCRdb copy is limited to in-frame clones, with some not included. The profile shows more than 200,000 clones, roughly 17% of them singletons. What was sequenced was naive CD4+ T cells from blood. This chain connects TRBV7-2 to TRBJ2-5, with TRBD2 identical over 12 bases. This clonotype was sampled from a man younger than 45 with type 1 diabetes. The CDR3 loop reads CASSRLAGEETQYF. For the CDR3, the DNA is TGTGCCAGCAGTAGACTAGCGGGAGAAGAGACCCAGTACTTC.